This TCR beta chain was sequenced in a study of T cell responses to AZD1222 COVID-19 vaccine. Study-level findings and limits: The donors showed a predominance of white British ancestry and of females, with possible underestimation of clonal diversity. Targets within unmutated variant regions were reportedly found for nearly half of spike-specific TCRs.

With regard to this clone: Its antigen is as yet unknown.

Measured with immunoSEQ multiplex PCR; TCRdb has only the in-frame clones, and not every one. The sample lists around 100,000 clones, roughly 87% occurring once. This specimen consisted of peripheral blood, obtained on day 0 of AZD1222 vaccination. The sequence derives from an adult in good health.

CDR3: CASSFNRARQYF. Here the CDR3 DNA reads TGCGCCAGCAGTTTTAACAGGGCCCGGCAGTACTTC. The genes are TRBV4-1 and TRBJ2-7, with a weak D call TRBD1 (6 bases). Trimming cost V 6 bases and J 9 bases, with 15 bases left between them. Germline CDR1 MGHRA, CDR2 YSYEKL. This CDR3 has 12 amino acids.